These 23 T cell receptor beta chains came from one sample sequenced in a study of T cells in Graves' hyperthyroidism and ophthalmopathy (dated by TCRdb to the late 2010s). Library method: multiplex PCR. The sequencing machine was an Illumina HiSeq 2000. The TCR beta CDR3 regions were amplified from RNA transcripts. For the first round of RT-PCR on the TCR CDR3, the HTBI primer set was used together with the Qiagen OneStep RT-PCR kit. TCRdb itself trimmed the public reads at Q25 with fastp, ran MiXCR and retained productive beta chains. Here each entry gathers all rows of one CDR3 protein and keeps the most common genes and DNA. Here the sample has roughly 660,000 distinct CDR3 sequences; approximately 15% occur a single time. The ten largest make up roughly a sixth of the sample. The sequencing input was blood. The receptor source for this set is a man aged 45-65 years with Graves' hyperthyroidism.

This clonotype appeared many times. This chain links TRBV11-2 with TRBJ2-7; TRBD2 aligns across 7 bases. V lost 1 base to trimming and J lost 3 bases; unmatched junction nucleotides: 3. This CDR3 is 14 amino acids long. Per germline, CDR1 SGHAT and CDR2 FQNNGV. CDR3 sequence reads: CASSLVGLYYEQYF. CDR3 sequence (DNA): TGTGCCAGCAGCTTAGTGGGACTATACTACGAGCAGTACTTC.

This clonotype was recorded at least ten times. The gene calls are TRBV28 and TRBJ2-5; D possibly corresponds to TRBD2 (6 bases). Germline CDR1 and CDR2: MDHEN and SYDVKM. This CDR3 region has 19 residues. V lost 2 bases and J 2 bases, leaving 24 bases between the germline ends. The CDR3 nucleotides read TGTGCCAGCAGTTTAGGGTCCGTCGGGACTTACAACTATCAAGAGACCCAGTACTTC. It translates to CASSLGSVGTYNYQETQYF.

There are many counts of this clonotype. As DNA, the CDR3 is TGTGCCAGCAGTTTGCTAACCGGGACAAGGTCCAAAAGGGCTACCTACGAGCAGTACTTC. Encoded protein: CASSLLTGTRSKRATYEQYF. J is TRBJ2-7 and V is TRBV28, with a tentative D call TRBD1 (6 bases). CDR1 MDHEN and CDR2 SYDVKM come from the germline V gene. This CDR3 spans 20 amino acids. Trimming took off 3 bases at V and 2 bases at J, with 29 bases between the two ends.

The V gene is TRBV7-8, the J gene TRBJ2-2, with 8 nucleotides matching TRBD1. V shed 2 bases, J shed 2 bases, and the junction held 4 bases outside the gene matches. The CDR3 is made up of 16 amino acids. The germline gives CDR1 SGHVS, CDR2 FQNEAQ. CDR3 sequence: CASSLRQGINTGELFF. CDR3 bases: TGTGCCAGCAGCTTAAGACAGGGGATCAACACCGGGGAGCTGTTTTTT.

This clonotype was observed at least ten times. In DNA, the CDR3 is TGCGCCAGCAGCCAAGTTCACAGGGTCTACGAGCAGTACTTC. This translates into CASSQVHRVYEQYF. The chain joins TRBV4-1 to TRBJ2-7; D possibly corresponds to TRBD1 (6 bases). CDR3 size: 14 residues. Germline assignment: CDR1 MGHRA and CDR2 YSYEKL. V gave up 1 base and J gave up 3 bases, with 10 bases separating them.

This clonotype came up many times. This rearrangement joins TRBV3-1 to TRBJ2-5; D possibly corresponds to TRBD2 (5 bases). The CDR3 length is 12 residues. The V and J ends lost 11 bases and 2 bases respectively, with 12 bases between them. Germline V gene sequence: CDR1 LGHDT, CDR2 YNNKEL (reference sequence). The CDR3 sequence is CASSQRQETQYF. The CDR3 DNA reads TGTGCCTCCAGCCAGCGGCAAGAGACCCAGTACTTC.

CDR3 protein: CASRSDTGNSPLHF. The DNA for the CDR3 is TGTGCCAGTAGATCGGACACCGGGAATTCACCCCTCCACTTT. The V and J genes are TRBV19 and TRBJ1-6; D is perhaps TRBD1 (5 bases). V was trimmed by 6 bases and J by 7 bases, leaving 13 bases between them. Germline CDR1 LNHDA, CDR2 SQIVND (reference sequence). The CDR3 covers 14 residues. Based on the CDR3 plus reference TRBV19 and TRBJ1-6, the full variable domain is DGGITQSPKYLFRKEGQNVTLSCEQNLNHDAMYWYRQDPGQGLRLIYYSQIVNDFQKGDIAEGYSVSREKKESFPLTVTSAQKNPTAFYLCASRSDTGNSPLHFGNGTRLTVT.

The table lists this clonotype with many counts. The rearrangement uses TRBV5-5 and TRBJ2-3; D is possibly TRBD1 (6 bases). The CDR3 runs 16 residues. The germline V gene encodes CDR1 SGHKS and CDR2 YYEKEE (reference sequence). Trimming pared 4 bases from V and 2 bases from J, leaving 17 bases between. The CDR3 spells CASSQGTSTNTDTQYF. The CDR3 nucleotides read TGTGCCAGCAGCCAGGGGACGTCTACTAACACAGATACGCAGTATTTT.

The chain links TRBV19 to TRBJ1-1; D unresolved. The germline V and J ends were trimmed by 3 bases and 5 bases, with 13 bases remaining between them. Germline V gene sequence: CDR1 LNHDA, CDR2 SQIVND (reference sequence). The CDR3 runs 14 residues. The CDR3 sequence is CASSITQVWTEAFF. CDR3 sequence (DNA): TGTGCCAGTAGTATCACGCAGGTATGGACTGAAGCTTTCTTT.

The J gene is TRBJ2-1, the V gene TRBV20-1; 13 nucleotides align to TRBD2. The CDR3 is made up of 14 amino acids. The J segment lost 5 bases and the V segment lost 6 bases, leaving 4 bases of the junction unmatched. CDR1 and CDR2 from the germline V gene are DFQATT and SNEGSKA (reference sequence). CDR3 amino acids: CSAMGLAGNNEQFF. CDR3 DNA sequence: TGCAGTGCCATGGGACTAGCGGGAAACAATGAGCAGTTCTTC.

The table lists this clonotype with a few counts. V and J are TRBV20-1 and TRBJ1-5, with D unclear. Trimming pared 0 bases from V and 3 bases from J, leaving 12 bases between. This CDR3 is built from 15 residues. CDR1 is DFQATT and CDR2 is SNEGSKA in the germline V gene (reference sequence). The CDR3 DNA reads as TGCAGTGCTAGAGACAGTTTTTTCGACAATCAGCCCCAGCATTTT. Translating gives CSARDSFFDNQPQHF.

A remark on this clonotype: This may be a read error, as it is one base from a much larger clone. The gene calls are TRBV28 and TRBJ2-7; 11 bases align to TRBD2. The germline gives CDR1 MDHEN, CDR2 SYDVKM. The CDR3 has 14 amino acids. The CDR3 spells CVSSSLAGVGEQYF. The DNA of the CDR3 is TGTGTCAGCAGTTCACTAGCGGGAGTAGGCGAGCAGTACTTC.

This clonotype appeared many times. DNA for the CDR3: TGTGCCAGTAAAATCACTAGCGGGAGTGTCGGGGAGCTGTTTTTT. Protein: CASKITSGSVGELFF. The chain carries TRBV7-3 and TRBJ2-2; 11 nucleotides line up with TRBD2. Trimming took 9 bases from V and 7 from J; bases not matched to a gene: 10. Germline assignment: CDR1 SGHTA and CDR2 FQGTGA. The CDR3 contains 15 residues.

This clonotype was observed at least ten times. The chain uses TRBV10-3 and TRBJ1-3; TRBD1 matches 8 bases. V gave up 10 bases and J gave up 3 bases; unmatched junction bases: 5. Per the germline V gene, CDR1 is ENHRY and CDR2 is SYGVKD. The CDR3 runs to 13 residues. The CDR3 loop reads CATQGAYGNTIYF. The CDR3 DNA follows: TGTGCCACGCAGGGGGCGTATGGAAACACCATATATTTT.

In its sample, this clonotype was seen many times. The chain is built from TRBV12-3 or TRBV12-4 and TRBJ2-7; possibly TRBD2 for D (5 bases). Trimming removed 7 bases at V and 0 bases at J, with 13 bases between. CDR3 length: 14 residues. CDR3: CASNQDSSSYEQYF. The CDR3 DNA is TGTGCCAGCAACCAGGACTCGAGCTCCTACGAGCAGTACTTC.

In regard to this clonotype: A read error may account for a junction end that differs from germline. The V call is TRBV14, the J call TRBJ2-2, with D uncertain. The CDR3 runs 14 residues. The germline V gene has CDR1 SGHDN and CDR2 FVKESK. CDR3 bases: TGTGCCAACAGCCAAAGGGATAACACCGGGGAGCTGTTTTTT. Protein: CANSQRDNTGELFF.

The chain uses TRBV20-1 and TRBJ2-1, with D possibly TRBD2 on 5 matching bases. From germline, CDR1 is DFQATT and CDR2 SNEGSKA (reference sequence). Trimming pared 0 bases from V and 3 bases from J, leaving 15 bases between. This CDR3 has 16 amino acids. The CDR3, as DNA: TGCAGTGCTAGAGATCCGACGGGGTCCTACTACAATGAGCAGTTCTTC. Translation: CSARDPTGSYYNEQFF.

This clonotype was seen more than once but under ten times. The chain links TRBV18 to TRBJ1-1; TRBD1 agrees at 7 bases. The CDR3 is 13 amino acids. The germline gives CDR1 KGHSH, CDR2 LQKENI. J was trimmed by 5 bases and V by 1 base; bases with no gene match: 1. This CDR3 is CASSPLQGTEAFF. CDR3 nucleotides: TGTGCCAGCTCACCACTACAGGGGACTGAAGCTTTCTTT.

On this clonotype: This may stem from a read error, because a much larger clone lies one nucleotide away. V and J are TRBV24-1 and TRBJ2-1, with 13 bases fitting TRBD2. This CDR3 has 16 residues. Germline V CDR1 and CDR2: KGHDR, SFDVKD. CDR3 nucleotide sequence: TGTGCCACCAGTGATCCGGGACTAGCGGGATATAATGAGCAGCTCTTC. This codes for CATSDPGLAGYNEQLF.

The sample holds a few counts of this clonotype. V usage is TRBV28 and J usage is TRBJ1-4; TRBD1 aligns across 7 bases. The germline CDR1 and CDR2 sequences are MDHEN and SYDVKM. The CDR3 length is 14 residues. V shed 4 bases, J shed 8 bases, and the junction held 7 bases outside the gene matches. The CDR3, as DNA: TGTGCCAGCAGTTGGGCAGGGGGAGAAGAAAAACTGTTTTTT. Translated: CASSWAGGEEKLFF.

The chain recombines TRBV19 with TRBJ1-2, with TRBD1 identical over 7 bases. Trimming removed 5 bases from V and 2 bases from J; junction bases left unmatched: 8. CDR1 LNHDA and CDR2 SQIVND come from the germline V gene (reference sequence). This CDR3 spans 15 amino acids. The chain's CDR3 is CASSPGTVPNYGYTF. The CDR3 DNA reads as TGTGCCAGTAGTCCAGGGACAGTTCCCAACTATGGCTACACCTTC.

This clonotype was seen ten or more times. The CDR3 is CASSLKGFGEAFF. The CDR3 DNA sequence: TGTGCCAGCAGCTTAAAAGGGTTTGGCGAAGCTTTCTTT. The V and J genes are TRBV7-9 and TRBJ1-1; D call uncertain. From germline, CDR1 is SEHNR and CDR2 FQNEAQ (reference sequence). This CDR3 spans 13 amino acids. V was clipped by 2 bases and J by 8 bases, with 12 bases between them.

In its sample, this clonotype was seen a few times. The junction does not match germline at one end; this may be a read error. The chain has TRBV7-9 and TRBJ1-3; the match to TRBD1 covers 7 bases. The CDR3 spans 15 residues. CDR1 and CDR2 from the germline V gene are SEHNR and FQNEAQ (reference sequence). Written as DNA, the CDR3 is TGTGCCAGCAGCTCGAGACAGGGCTCTAGAAACACCATATATTTT. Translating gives CASSSRQGSRNTIYF.